The clone carrying this TCR beta chain was detected a few times. The antigen remains undetermined. TCRdb re-called the 5' RACE reads with MiXCR, one entry per CDR3 protein. Here the sample spans approximately 220,000 distinct CDR3 sequences, 7.5% being singletons. The data stem from a study of identical twins. Study-level points and caveats: There was more out-of-frame TCR alpha sharing in monozygotic twins than models estimated.

The data were also submitted as part of a second study, on yellow fever vaccine responses in identical twins.

The sample was memory (CD45RO+) T cells sorted from blood. This receptor was obtained from a woman aged 18 to 35 in good health.

The CDR3 nucleotides are TGTGCCAGCTCACCACTTCCGACTAGCACAGATACGCAGTATTTT. This gives the protein CASSPLPTSTDTQYF. The J gene is TRBJ2-3, the V gene TRBV18, with unresolved D. Germline V gives CDR1 KGHSH, CDR2 LQKENI. Deletions cut 1 base from V and 0 bases from J, with 8 bases between. This CDR3 spans 15 amino acids.